This T cell receptor (beta chain) came from a study of blood T cell repertoires in COVID-19. This table comes from immunoSEQ multiplex PCR, and its TCRdb copy is limited to in-frame clones, with some not included. The data hold a few hundred thousand clones, with about 90% observed a single time. V lost 5 bases and J lost 5; bases outside the gene matches: 14. The CDR3 runs to 17 residues. Germline assignment: CDR1 SGHAT and CDR2 FQNNGV. The source material was PBMCs or T cells enriched from blood (not recorded which). The chain is built from TRBV11-2 and TRBJ2-7, with 11 bases that match TRBD2. The receptor was derived from a young woman with acute COVID-19. DNA for the CDR3: TGTGCCAGCAGCCCACCTCGAGCGTCTAGCGGGAGGAACGAGCAGTACTTC. Its translation: CASSPPRASSGRNEQYF.